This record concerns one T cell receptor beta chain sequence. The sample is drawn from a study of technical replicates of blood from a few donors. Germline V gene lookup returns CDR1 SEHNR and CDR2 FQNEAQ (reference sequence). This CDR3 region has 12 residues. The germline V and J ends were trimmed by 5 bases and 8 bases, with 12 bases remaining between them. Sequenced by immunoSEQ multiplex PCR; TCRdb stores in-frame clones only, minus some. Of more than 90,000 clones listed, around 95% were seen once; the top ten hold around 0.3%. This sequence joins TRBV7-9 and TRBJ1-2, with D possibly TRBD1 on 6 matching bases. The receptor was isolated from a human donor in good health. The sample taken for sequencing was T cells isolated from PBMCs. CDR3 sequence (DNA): TGTGCCAGCAGCCCGCAGGGGAGAGGCTACACCTTC. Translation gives CASSPQGRGYTF. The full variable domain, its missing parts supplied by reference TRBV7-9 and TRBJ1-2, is DTGVSQNPRHKITKRGQNVTFRCDPISEHNRLYWYRQTLGQGPEFLTYFQNEAQLEKSRLLSDRFSAERPKGSFSTLEIQRTEQGDSAMYLCASSPQGRGYTFGSGTRLTVV.